The T cell receptor beta chain under discussion was sequenced for a study of T and B cells in COVID-19 patients. From blood, about 240-500 ng of genomic DNA served as TRB template. CDR1 is SGHNT and CDR2 is YENEEA in the germline V gene. CDR3 length: 14 residues. With 5 bases clipped from V and 1 base from J, the junction kept 4 bases outside the gene matches. This clonotype occurred a few times. Multiplex PCR with BIOMED2 TRB-A/B primer pools amplified TRB rearrangements. TCRdb recomputed calls from the multiplex PCR reads with MiXCR, one row per CDR3 protein. The sample carries about 7,600 distinct CDR3 sequences, more than 25% recorded once.

This TCR derives from a human donor with active COVID-19. Sequencing was performed on blood. V gene TRBV11-3 combines with J gene TRBJ1-2, with 7 bases identical to TRBD1. The CDR3, as DNA: TGTGCCAGCAGCCCACCAGGGGGTAACTATGGCTACACCTTC. It specifies CASSPPGGNYGYTF. Complete variable domain (other parts from reference TRBV11-3 and TRBJ1-2): EAGVVQSPRYKIIEKKQPVAFWCNPISGHNTLYWYLQNLGQGPELLIRYENEEAVDDSQLPKDRFSAERLKGVDSTLKIQPAELGDSAVYLCASSPPGGNYGYTFGSGTRLTVV.